These T cell receptor beta chains were read from a single sample in a study of Graves' ophthalmopathy and Graves' hyperthyroidism. TCRdb independently ran MiXCR on the multiplex PCR reads; one entry per CDR3 protein. The top ten clones hold roughly 45% of a sample with almost 750,000 distinct CDR3 sequences, approximately 40% of them seen once. Sequencing was done on a sample of peripheral blood. Source of these receptors: an adult man with Graves' ophthalmopathy. Both conserved end residues are part of each CDR3. Each record gives: V gene, J gene, D gene, clone size, CDR3 protein, CDR3 DNA. A D gene is named only where the DNA matches it firmly. The size entry is marked missing in some rows and otherwise reads once, few, many or a size class.

TRBV9	TRBJ1-6	NA	NA	CASSGARQGGNSPLHF	TGTGCCAGCAGTGGGGCAAGGCAGGGAGGCAATTCACCCCTCCACTTT
TRBV19	TRBJ1-2	TRBD1	many	CASSIAGQGTYGYTF	TGTGCCAGTAGTATCGCGGGACAGGGCACCTATGGCTACACCTTC
TRBV2	TRBJ1-1	NA	many	CASRKQGLNTEAFF	TGTGCCAGCAGAAAGCAGGGCCTGAACACTGAAGCTTTCTTT
TRBV7-3	TRBJ2-5	TRBD2	NA	CASSLRRLAAGQETQYF	TGTGCCAGCAGCTTAAGAAGACTAGCGGCCGGACAAGAGACCCAGTACTTC
TRBV19	TRBJ2-5	TRBD2	NA	CASKLAGAFETQYF	TGTGCCAGTAAGCTAGCGGGAGCGTTCGAGACCCAGTACTTC
TRBV5-1	TRBJ2-2	TRBD1	NA	CASSSTGGAGELFF	TGCGCCAGCAGCTCGACAGGGGGGGCCGGGGAGCTGTTTTTT
TRBV10-3	TRBJ2-7	NA	once	CASRLGGAYEQYF	TGTGCCAGCCGTTTGGGGGGAGCCTACGAGCAGTACTTC
TRBV9	TRBJ2-7	NA	NA	CASSKRWGEEQYF	TGTGCCAGCAGTAAGAGGTGGGGCGAAGAGCAGTACTTC
TRBV29-1	TRBJ1-4	NA	NA	CSVGLTATNEKLFF	TGCAGCGTTGGACTGACAGCAACTAATGAAAAACTGTTTTTT
TRBV7-9	TRBJ2-3	NA	few	CASSYRQRTDTQYF	TGTGCCAGCAGCTACCGACAGCGCACAGATACGCAGTATTTT
TRBV7-3	TRBJ2-2	NA	NA	CASSLEGGNTGELFF	TGTGCCAGCAGCCTCGAAGGGGGTAACACCGGGGAGCTGTTTTTT
TRBV24-1	TRBJ2-5	NA	NA	CATSDSLYSTGELGQYF	TGTGCCACCAGTGATTCCCTTTATAGCACCGGGGAGCTGGGCCAGTACTTC
TRBV11-2	TRBJ2-2	TRBD2	NA	CASSKTSAATGELFF	TGTGCCAGCAGCAAGACTAGCGCGGCCACCGGGGAGCTGTTTTTT
TRBV19	TRBJ2-7	NA	NA	CASSIISESSYEQYF	TGTGCCAGTAGTATTATTAGCGAGAGCTCCTACGAGCAGTACTTC